This entry lists 23 T cell receptor beta chains sequenced from one sample in a study of T-cell reconstitution after alpha-beta-depleted transplantation in children. Using unique molecular identifiers, the investigators prepared the TCRbeta library. A single record per CDR3 protein comes from TCRdb applying MiXCR to the PCR reads. The sample holds fewer than 250,000 distinct CDR3 sequences, roughly 8.2% seen once. The sequences come from PBMCs, mostly from graft donor cells, collected 180 days after TCRalphabeta/CD19-depleted stem cell transplant. These receptor sequences come from a male patient younger than 18 who had a stem cell transplant for acute lymphoblastic leukemia, so the T cells may come from the graft donor.

In its sample, this clonotype was seen many times. The V and J genes are TRBV12-3 or TRBV12-4 and TRBJ1-4; D gene uncertain. The V and J ends lost 6 bases and 6 bases respectively, with 8 bases between them. CDR3 length equals 12 residues. CDR3 sequence reads: CASSPMDEKLFF. CDR3 DNA sequence: TGTGCCAGCAGCCCGATGGATGAAAAACTGTTTTTT.

Many counts were recorded for this clonotype. The J gene is TRBJ2-6, the V gene TRBV28; D remains ambiguous. Germline CDR1 is MDHEN and CDR2 is SYDVKM. CDR3 length equals 15 residues. Trimming took 5 bases from V and 0 from J, leaving 8 bases between them. CDR3 coding DNA: TGTGCCAGCAGTGATCGGCCCTCTGGGGCCAACGTCCTGACTTTC. Protein product: CASSDRPSGANVLTF.

This clonotype showed up many times. The chain couples TRBV11-3 to TRBJ2-2, with TRBD1 matching over 7 bases. The CDR3 consists of 16 residues. J gave up 2 bases and V 5 bases, and 8 bases lay outside the gene matches. In germline, CDR1 is SGHNT, CDR2 YENEEA. The CDR3 region has the DNA TGTGCCAGCAGCACCGCGACAGGGCTTAACACCGGGGAGCTGTTTTTT. Translating it yields CASSTATGLNTGELFF.

This clonotype was seen more than once but under ten times. This sequence joins TRBV11-2 and TRBJ2-3; 11 bases align to TRBD2. Germline lookup yields CDR1 SGHAT and CDR2 FQNNGV. This CDR3 is 14 amino acids long. The ends lost 6 bases at V and 7 bases at J; junction bases unmatched: 6. The CDR3 spells CASSHSGRGNTQYF. The CDR3 coding sequence is TGTGCCAGCAGTCATAGCGGGAGGGGAAATACGCAGTATTTT.

This clonotype came up many times. This chain uses TRBV5-1 with TRBJ2-1; D call uncertain. CDR3 length: 13 residues. Trimming pared 0 bases from V and 9 bases from J, leaving 10 bases between. Germline lookup yields CDR1 SGHRS and CDR2 YFSETQ. The CDR3 is CASSLVTQREQFF. Here the CDR3 DNA reads TGCGCCAGCAGCTTGGTAACCCAGCGTGAGCAGTTCTTC.

This clonotype was counted ten times or more. The chain employs TRBV12-3 or TRBV12-4 and TRBJ1-6; D unresolved. This CDR3 contains 17 residues. The V end was cut by 1 base, the J end by 4 bases, with 14 bases between. The CDR3 DNA reads as TGTGCCAGCAGTTTAGTTTGGCATAATTCTTATAATTCACCCCTCCACTTT. It is translated as CASSLVWHNSYNSPLHF.

This clonotype was observed many times. The rearrangement uses TRBV11-1 and TRBJ1-4; 9 positions agree with TRBD1. V gave up 0 bases and J gave up 2 bases; unmatched junction bases: 10. This CDR3 spans 19 amino acids. CDR1 and CDR2 from the germline V gene are SGHAT and FQDESV (reference sequence). CDR3 in DNA: TGTGCCAGCAGCTTAGCGCTGGGGACAGGGATGTTTACTAATGAAAAACTGTTTTTT. Translation gives CASSLALGTGMFTNEKLFF.

This clonotype was seen ten or more times. V and J are TRBV2 and TRBJ2-1; 7 nucleotides align to TRBD1. J gave up 4 bases and V 2 bases, and 8 bases lay outside the gene matches. This CDR3 region has 16 residues. Per the germline V gene, CDR1 is SNHLY and CDR2 is FYNNEI. CDR3 amino acids: CASSEPDRVPYNEQFF. The CDR3 nucleotides are TGTGCCAGCAGTGAACCCGACAGGGTTCCGTACAATGAGCAGTTCTTC.

Of note for this clonotype: Since a much larger clone is just one base distant, this may be a read error. The chain uses TRBV19 and TRBJ1-1, with D unclear. CDR1 and CDR2 (germline): LNHDA, SQIVND (reference sequence). The CDR3 sequence is 13 residues long. The CDR3 DNA follows: TGTGCCACCTCACCCTATTTGAACACTGAAGCTTCCTTT. As protein: CATSPYLNTEASF.

Many counts were recorded for this clonotype. The V gene is TRBV5-1, the J gene TRBJ1-2; TRBD1 aligns across 8 bases. Germline V CDR1 and CDR2: SGHRS, YFSETQ. This CDR3 spans 14 amino acids. Unmatched junction bases numbered 5, after V lost 3 bases and J lost 4 bases. The CDR3 here is CASSSGQGVYGYTF. The CDR3 DNA follows: TGCGCCAGCAGCTCAGGACAGGGCGTCTATGGCTACACCTTC. The variable domain in full, completed from reference TRBV5-1 and TRBJ1-2, reads KAGVTQTPRYLIKTRGQQVTLSCSPISGHRSVSWYQQTPGQGLQFLFEYFSETQRNKGNFPGRFSGRQFSNSRSEMNVSTLELGDSALYLCASSSGQGVYGYTFGSGTRLTVV.

This chain uses TRBV19 with TRBJ1-5; D unclear. V gave up 3 bases and J gave up 7 bases, with 7 bases separating them. Germline assignment: CDR1 LNHDA and CDR2 SQIVND (reference sequence). The CDR3 is 12 amino acids. The CDR3 here is CASSIGPQPQHF. In nucleotides, the CDR3 is TGTGCCAGTAGTATCGGTCCCCAGCCCCAGCATTTT.

This clonotype was counted ten times or more. The rearrangement joins TRBV18 to TRBJ2-2, with TRBD1 matching over 8 bases. Germline assignment: CDR1 KGHSH and CDR2 LQKENI. Trimming cost V 5 bases and J 4 bases; bases outside gene matches: 9. This CDR3 comprises 16 residues. The CDR3 DNA follows: TGTGCCAGCTCATCACGGACAGGGAAGGGCACCGGGGAGCTGTTTTTT. It translates to CASSSRTGKGTGELFF.

This clonotype was seen at least ten times. The chain joins TRBV25-1 to TRBJ1-2; D possibly corresponds to TRBD1 (5 bases). CDR3 length: 15 amino acids. Germline CDR1 MGHDK, CDR2 SYGVNS. V lost 3 bases to trimming and J lost 0 bases, with 11 bases between them. CDR3 DNA sequence: TGTGCCAGCAGTGATTTCAGGGCCCCTAACTATGGCTACACCTTC. Its translation: CASSDFRAPNYGYTF.

This clonotype has ten or more counts. The gene calls are TRBV11-2 and TRBJ1-4; D may be TRBD1 (5 bases). Trimming took 1 base from V and 7 from J, leaving 10 bases between them. Germline V CDR1 and CDR2: SGHAT, FQNNGV. The CDR3 is made up of 14 amino acids. In nucleotides, the CDR3 is TGTGCCAGCAGCTTAGGGCAGGGTGGTGAAAAACTGTTTTTT. Its protein is CASSLGQGGEKLFF.

Many counts were recorded for this clonotype. The chain is built from TRBV4-1 and TRBJ2-3, with D unresolved. V gave up 5 bases and J gave up 4 bases, with 7 bases separating them. Germline V gives CDR1 MGHRA, CDR2 YSYEKL. The CDR3 contains 12 residues. Written as DNA, the CDR3 is TGCGCCAGCAGCTACATTGCAGATACGCAGTATTTT. Its translation: CASSYIADTQYF.

The CDR3 bases are TGCAGCGTTGGGTTAAAGGTAGGAAACGAGCAGTACTTC. Its translation: CSVGLKVGNEQYF. The chain recombines TRBV29-1 with TRBJ2-7, with no clear D. The CDR3 length is 13 residues. Trimming removed 4 bases from V and 5 bases from J, with 15 bases in between. Germline CDR1 SQVTM, CDR2 ANQGSEA.

This clonotype showed up just a few times. V gene TRBV3-1 combines with J gene TRBJ2-3; D is unclear. CDR1 is LGHDT and CDR2 is YNNKEL in the germline V gene (reference sequence). V lost 1 base and J lost 2, with 22 bases in between. The CDR3 is 19 residues long. The CDR3 DNA is TGTGCCAGCAGCCAAGTGCCCCCGATAGGTCCCGATAACACAGATACGCAGTATTTT. Protein product: CASSQVPPIGPDNTDTQYF.

This clonotype was detected ten times or more. CDR3 bases: TGTGCCAGCAGCTTGGGAAGAGGTGAAAAACTGTTTTTT. Encoded protein: CASSLGRGEKLFF. V gene TRBV13 combines with J gene TRBJ1-4; D is uncertain. CDR1 and CDR2 from the germline V gene are PRHDT and FYEKMQ (reference sequence). Between the trimmed V and J ends, which lost 3 bases and 7 bases, there was a span of 9 bases. The CDR3 has 13 residues.

In its sample, this clonotype was seen many times. The chain is built from TRBV29-1 and TRBJ2-5, with TRBD2 identical over 7 bases. The germline V gene has CDR1 SQVTM and CDR2 ANQGSEA. The length of the CDR3 is 14 residues. J lost 2 bases, V lost 7 bases, and 10 bases had no gene match. The CDR3 DNA follows: TGCAGCGCTGCCCGGGGGGTCCGTCAAGAGACCCAGTACTTC. Translation gives CSAARGVRQETQYF.

This clonotype has ten or more counts. The V call is TRBV12-3 or TRBV12-4, the J call TRBJ1-1, with D uncertain. Trimming took 0 bases from V and 9 from J, leaving 8 bases between them. This CDR3 contains 12 residues. The CDR3 protein is CASSLAIPKAFF. The CDR3 DNA reads as TGTGCCAGCAGTTTAGCGATCCCGAAAGCTTTCTTT.

In regard to this clonotype: The junction shows a germline mismatch at one end, possibly a read error. This rearrangement joins TRBV7-3 to TRBJ2-1; 12 bases align to TRBD2. The CDR3 sequence is 16 residues long. Germline loops: CDR1 SGHTA, CDR2 FQGTGA. The CDR3 is CSSSPRLAGAYNEQFF. Written as DNA, the CDR3 is TGTTCCAGCAGCCCCCGACTAGCGGGGGCGTACAATGAGCAGTTCTTC.

This clonotype was recorded many times. The chain uses TRBV27 and TRBJ2-3; the D gene is possibly TRBD1 (6 bases). Germline V gene lookup returns CDR1 MNHEY and CDR2 SMNVEV (reference sequence). This CDR3 region has 15 residues. The V end lost 5 bases, the J end lost 1 base, and 13 bases lay between the germline ends. This chain's CDR3 is CASSPPDRGTDTQYF. CDR3 DNA sequence: TGTGCCAGCAGTCCGCCGGACAGAGGCACAGATACGCAGTATTTT.

This clonotype was seen more than once but under ten times. The CDR3, as DNA: TGTGCCAGCAGCCAGGGTGGGAGACCCAATGAGCAGTTCTTC. The encoded protein is CASSQGGRPNEQFF. The chain carries TRBV3-1 and TRBJ2-1, with a weak D call TRBD2 (5 bases). The V end was cut by 3 bases, the J end by 6 bases, with 12 bases between. This CDR3 is 14 amino acids long. Germline-derived CDR1 and CDR2 are LGHDT and YNNKEL (reference sequence).